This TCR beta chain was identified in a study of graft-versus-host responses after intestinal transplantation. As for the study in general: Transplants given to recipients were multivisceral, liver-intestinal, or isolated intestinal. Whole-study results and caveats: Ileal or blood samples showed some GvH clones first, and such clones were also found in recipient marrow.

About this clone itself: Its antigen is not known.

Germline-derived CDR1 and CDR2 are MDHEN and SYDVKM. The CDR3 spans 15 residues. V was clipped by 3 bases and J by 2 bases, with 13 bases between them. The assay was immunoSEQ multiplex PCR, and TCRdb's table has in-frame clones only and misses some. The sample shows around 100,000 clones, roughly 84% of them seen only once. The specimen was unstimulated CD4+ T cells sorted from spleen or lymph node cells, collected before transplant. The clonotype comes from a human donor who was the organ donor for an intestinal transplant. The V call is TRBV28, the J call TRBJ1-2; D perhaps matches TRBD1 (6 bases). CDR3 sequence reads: CASSFSQGRNYGYTF. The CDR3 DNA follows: TGTGCCAGCAGTTTCTCACAGGGAAGAAACTATGGCTACACCTTC.